These 9 T cell receptor beta chains share one sample of origin, sequenced in a study of blood T cell repertoires in COVID-19. The method was immunoSEQ multiplex PCR; TCRdb's version includes in-frame clones alone and lacks a portion of them. Here the sample spans around 180,000 clones, more than 80% being singletons. Sequencing was performed on peripheral blood. These receptors all stem from a human donor in a cohort sampled during active COVID-19.

The V call is TRBV7-6, the J call TRBJ2-1; D call uncertain. Looked up from germline, CDR1 is SGHVS and CDR2 is FNYEAQ. The CDR3 length is 17 residues. V was pared by 3 bases and J by 2 bases, with 17 bases between. The CDR3 bases are TGTGCCAGCAGCTTCGACGTGGCTTCAAGCGCCTACAATGAGCAGTTCTTC. Translated: CASSFDVASSAYNEQFF.

This clone was seen a single time. The chain couples TRBV11-2 to TRBJ1-1; D might be TRBD1 (6 bases). Germline V gene lookup returns CDR1 SGHAT and CDR2 FQNNGV. The CDR3 has 19 residues. The V and J ends lost 5 bases and 0 bases respectively, with 25 bases between them. CDR3 sequence reads: CASSPALGWMTGLNTEAFF. CDR3 coding DNA: TGTGCCAGCAGCCCCGCTCTAGGGTGGATGACAGGACTGAACACTGAAGCTTTCTTT.

This rearrangement joins TRBV2 to TRBJ1-2; possible D gene TRBD1, 5 bases. CDR1 and CDR2 (germline): SNHLY, FYNNEI. The CDR3 is 14 amino acids. Trimming took 3 bases from V and 3 from J, leaving 11 bases between them. CDR3 DNA: TGTGCCAGCAGTGAGGCAGGGATTTACTATGGCTACACCTTC. It translates to CASSEAGIYYGYTF.

This clone was recorded once. In nucleotides, the CDR3 is TGCGCCAGCAGCTTCAGGGATAGCACAGATACGCAGTATTTT. It is translated as CASSFRDSTDTQYF. The chain couples TRBV5-1 to TRBJ2-3; perhaps TRBD1 as D (5 bases). The CDR3 has 14 amino acids. Germline assignment: CDR1 SGHRS and CDR2 YFSETQ. V was shortened by 2 bases and J by 0 bases, with 7 bases between the two germline ends.

The chain employs TRBV10-3 and TRBJ2-7; TRBD1 might be the D (5 bases). The V gene lost 0 bases and the J gene lost 7 bases, with 13 bases spanning the gap. There are 14 residues in the CDR3. Germline values: CDR1 ENHRY, CDR2 SYGVKD. CDR3 coding DNA: TGTGCCATCAGTGAGTCCCCTCCTCGACAGGAGCAGTACTTC. It encodes CAISESPPRQEQYF.

This sequence joins TRBV6-1 and TRBJ1-2; D possibly corresponds to TRBD1 (6 bases). CDR1 is MNHNS and CDR2 is SASEGT in the germline V gene. V lost 2 bases and J 0 bases, leaving 10 bases between the germline ends. This CDR3 comprises 15 residues. CDR3 in DNA: TGTGCCAGCAGTGAACTGACAGGCCCTAACTATGGCTACACCTTC. Protein product: CASSELTGPNYGYTF.

This chain links TRBV2 with TRBJ1-2; TRBD1 matches at 10 bases. The CDR3 has 15 amino acids. Germline CDR1 and CDR2: SNHLY and FYNNEI. The V segment lost 7 bases and the J segment 4 bases; nucleotides outside the gene matches: 9. DNA of the CDR3: TGTGCCAGCACTACGGACAGGGGGGACCTCTATGGCTACACCTTC. This sequence encodes CASTTDRGDLYGYTF.

This sequence joins TRBV15 and TRBJ1-2; no definite D call. The germline V gene encodes CDR1 LNHNV and CDR2 YYDKDF (reference sequence). The CDR3 extends over 14 amino acids. The ends were cut back, 1 base at V and 1 base at J, with 7 bases in the middle. The CDR3 coding sequence is TGTGCCACCAGCAGAGGAGGGTTTAACTATGGCTACACCTTC. Translating it yields CATSRGGFNYGYTF.

The genes are TRBV28 and TRBJ2-1; D is uncertain. Deletions cut 5 bases from V and 9 bases from J, with 11 bases between. CDR3 length equals 12 residues. The germline gives CDR1 MDHEN, CDR2 SYDVKM. In nucleotides, the CDR3 is TGTGCCAGCAGTCCTAGTGTCGGTGAGCAGTTCTTC. Its protein product is CASSPSVGEQFF.